The 3 T cell receptor beta chains listed next were all sequenced from one sample in a study of technical replicates of blood from a handful of donors. Assay: immunoSEQ multiplex PCR; the TCRdb copy retains only in-frame clones and omits some. The sample lists about 84,000 clones; 97% were seen once. Sequencing was performed on T cells isolated from PBMCs. The receptors were gathered from a human donor in good health.

The chain recombines TRBV2 with TRBJ1-1; D uncertain. V dropped 0 bases and J dropped 10 bases, with 9 bases sitting between them. Germline V gene sequence: CDR1 SNHLY, CDR2 FYNNEI. The CDR3 has 12 residues. The CDR3 spells CASSEARQRAFF. As DNA, the CDR3 is TGTGCCAGCAGTGAAGCGAGGCAGCGAGCTTTCTTT.

The chain uses TRBV5-1 and TRBJ1-3, with TRBD1 matching over 10 bases. V shed 0 bases, J shed 3 bases, and the junction held 3 bases outside the gene matches. The CDR3 length is 16 residues. Germline V gives CDR1 SGHRS, CDR2 YFSETQ. Here the CDR3 reads CASSLAGTGVGNTIYF. Here the CDR3 DNA reads TGCGCCAGCAGCTTGGCGGGGACAGGGGTTGGAAACACCATATATTTT.

The chain links TRBV27 to TRBJ2-1; 8 bases map to TRBD2. Germline-derived CDR1 and CDR2 are MNHEY and SMNVEV (reference sequence). This CDR3 is built from 15 residues. V shed 5 bases and J 4 bases; nucleotides not matched to a gene: 7. CDR3 protein: CASSTVRGRYNEQFF. CDR3 in DNA: TGTGCCAGCAGTACGGTCCGCGGGAGGTACAATGAGCAGTTCTTC.